One sample yielded the 24 T cell receptor beta chains listed below, sequenced in a study of blood T cell repertoires in COVID-19. Assay: immunoSEQ multiplex PCR; the TCRdb copy retains only in-frame clones and omits some. The sample yields 410,000 or so clones, 89% seen once. Sequencing was performed on peripheral blood. These receptors originate from a woman aged 40 to 50 with COVID-19, enrolled during active disease.

The chain couples TRBV29-1 to TRBJ1-1, with 9 bases that match TRBD1. The CDR3 covers 12 residues. Germline assignment: CDR1 SQVTM and CDR2 ANQGSEA. CDR3 DNA: TGCAGTACAGGGGGCAGGTGGACTGAAGCTTTCTTT. This gives the protein CSTGGRWTEAFF.

The chain joins TRBV5-4 to TRBJ2-7, with TRBD2 matching 7 bases. The trim removed 0 bases at V and 2 bases at J, leaving 8 bases unmatched. CDR3 size: 16 residues. Germline V gene lookup returns CDR1 SGHNT and CDR2 YYREEE (reference sequence). The CDR3 loop reads CASSLGTGGGTYEQYF. The DNA of the CDR3 is TGTGCCAGCAGCTTGGGTACTGGCGGGGGAACCTACGAGCAGTACTTC.

V and J are TRBV4-2 and TRBJ1-2, with D perhaps TRBD1 (5 bases). Germline V gene lookup returns CDR1 LGHNA and CDR2 YNFKEQ. There are 18 residues in the CDR3. Between the trimmed V and J ends, which lost 4 bases and 3 bases, there was a span of 24 bases. The CDR3: CASSLLPGTHLRDYGYTF. The DNA of the CDR3 is TGTGCCAGCAGCCTCCTCCCCGGGACTCACCTCAGGGACTATGGCTACACCTTC.

This rearrangement joins TRBV7-9 to TRBJ2-5; TRBD2 is a possible D gene (6 bases). The length of the CDR3 is 12 residues. V shed 7 bases and J shed 5 bases, with 11 bases lying between them. The germline gives CDR1 SEHNR, CDR2 FQNEAQ (reference sequence). The CDR3 DNA reads as TGTGCCAGCAACCCGGGGGTGGAGACCCAGTACTTC. Its translation: CASNPGVETQYF.

This clone was observed a single time. V gene TRBV28 combines with J gene TRBJ2-1, with D tentatively TRBD1 (8 bases). CDR1 and CDR2 from the germline V gene are MDHEN and SYDVKM. V was shortened by 6 bases and J by 4 bases, with 19 bases between the two germline ends. The CDR3 runs to 16 residues. The CDR3 DNA follows: TGTGCCAGCAGGCGACACAGGGGGGGTTCGTACAATGAGCAGTTCTTC. Protein sequence: CASRRHRGGSYNEQFF. Looking up the rest from reference TRBV28 and TRBJ2-1 gives the full variable domain: DVKVTQSSRYLVKRTGEKVFLECVQDMDHENMFWYRQDPGLGLRLIYFSYDVKMKEKGDIPEGYSVSREKKERFSLILESASTNQTSMYLCASRRHRGGSYNEQFFGPGTRLTVL.

The chain has TRBV9 and TRBJ2-5; TRBD2 is a possible D gene (5 bases). Deletions cut 0 bases from V and 3 bases from J, with 15 bases between. CDR1 is SGDLS, CDR2 YYNGEE, per germline. The CDR3 is made up of 16 amino acids. CDR3 in DNA: TGTGCCAGCAGCGTAGATAGTGGACTCTCGAAAGAGACCCAGTACTTC. It yields the protein CASSVDSGLSKETQYF.

This chain joins TRBV28 and TRBJ1-6, with a weak D call TRBD1 (6 bases). V was clipped by 11 bases and J by 10 bases, with 15 bases between them. The CDR3 spans 12 residues. Germline CDR1 and CDR2: MDHEN and SYDVKM. CDR3 loop: CAHSQGNSPLHF. The CDR3 coding sequence is TGTGCCCACTCGCAGGGGAACTCACCCCTCCACTTT.

The genes are TRBV6-2 or TRBV6-3 and TRBJ2-3, with D possibly being TRBD2 (6 bases). The CDR3 sequence is 16 residues long. V dropped 2 bases and J dropped 5 bases, with 17 bases sitting between them. Germline-derived CDR1 and CDR2 are MNHEY and SVGEGT. CDR3 residues: CASSYASRDWGDTQYF. The CDR3 DNA sequence: TGTGCCAGCAGTTACGCAAGCCGGGACTGGGGAGATACGCAGTATTTT.

The chain recombines TRBV20-1 with TRBJ1-1; the D gene is possibly TRBD1 (5 bases). The CDR3 is 11 amino acids. CDR1 and CDR2 (germline): DFQATT, SNEGSKA (reference sequence). V dropped 4 bases and J dropped 6 bases, with 9 bases sitting between them. CDR3 in DNA: TGCAGTGCTACAGGGCTATCTGAAGCTTTCTTT. Its translation: CSATGLSEAFF.

V and J are TRBV5-4 and TRBJ2-7, with D maybe TRBD2 (6 bases). The V gene lost 0 bases and the J gene lost 4 bases, with 11 bases spanning the gap. Germline lookup yields CDR1 SGHNT and CDR2 YYREEE (reference sequence). The CDR3 loop spans 14 amino acids. CDR3 sequence (DNA): TGTGCCAGCAGCTTGGATGCTAGCGCATACGAGCAGTACTTC. As protein: CASSLDASAYEQYF.

The sample holds a few counts of this clone. The rearrangement links TRBV10-2 to TRBJ2-7; D may be TRBD1 (6 bases). Germline CDR1 is WSHSY and CDR2 is SAAADI. V lost 3 bases and J lost 7, with 13 bases in between. CDR3 length equals 13 residues. CDR3 sequence (DNA): TGCGCCAGCAGTGAATGGGGGCCCGAGGAGCAGTACTTC. Its protein is CASSEWGPEEQYF.

V usage is TRBV5-1 and J usage is TRBJ2-1; 8 bases fit TRBD2. Germline V gene sequence: CDR1 SGHRS, CDR2 YFSETQ. This CDR3 spans 17 amino acids. J lost 0 bases, V lost 3 bases, and 8 bases had no gene match. CDR3 sequence reads: CASSSQGSGGSYNEQFF. As DNA, the CDR3 is TGCGCCAGCAGCTCCCAGGGGAGCGGGGGCTCCTACAATGAGCAGTTCTTC.

The chain couples TRBV30 to TRBJ1-5; D might be TRBD1 (6 bases). This CDR3 is 16 amino acids long. Trimming stripped 3 bases from V and 1 base from J, with 16 bases between. Germline CDR1 is GTSNPN and CDR2 is SVGIG (reference sequence). The CDR3 region is CAWRETGSVSNQPQHF. The CDR3 DNA reads as TGTGCCTGGAGGGAAACAGGGTCGGTGAGCAATCAGCCCCAGCATTTT.

The chain links TRBV2 to TRBJ2-7; weak D call: TRBD2 (7 bases). The CDR3 consists of 14 residues. Germline V gives CDR1 SNHLY, CDR2 FYNNEI. V lost 0 bases and J lost 9, with 15 bases in between. In DNA, the CDR3 is TGTGCCAGCAGTGAAGCGCGAGGGGGGGTACGGCAGTACTTC. Translating gives CASSEARGGVRQYF.

In this sample, this clone turned up a few times. The V call is TRBV4-3, the J call TRBJ2-6; TRBD1 matches at 7 bases. CDR1 and CDR2 from the germline V gene are LGHNA and YSLEER. The trim removed 2 bases at V and 1 base at J, leaving 11 bases unmatched. The CDR3 consists of 19 residues. CDR3 nucleotides: TGCGCCAGCAGCCAACTTACAGGGGAAAGGACGTCTGGGGCCAACGTCCTGACTTTC. It codes for CASSQLTGERTSGANVLTF.

The gene calls are TRBV5-5 and TRBJ2-2; no clear D gene. Germline V lookup: CDR1 SGHKS, CDR2 YYEKEE (reference sequence). The CDR3 sequence is 15 residues long. V lost 0 bases to trimming and J lost 1 base, with 7 bases between them. CDR3 nucleotides: TGTGCCAGCAGCTTGGACTTACGGAACACCGGGGAGCTGTTTTTT. Translated: CASSLDLRNTGELFF.

This chain links TRBV7-2 with TRBJ2-5, with D unclear. CDR3 length: 13 residues. Germline CDR1 is SGHTA and CDR2 is FQGNSA. V was clipped by 4 bases and J by 5 bases, with 11 bases between them. The CDR3 nucleotides are TGTGCCAGCAGCTCCCGTACCAGGGAGACCCAGTACTTC. Protein: CASSSRTRETQYF.

The rearrangement uses TRBV6-5 and TRBJ2-1; 12 bases are shared with TRBD2. The CDR3 runs 15 residues. Looked up from germline, CDR1 is MNHEY and CDR2 is SVGAGI. Trimming removed 7 bases from V and 9 bases from J; junction bases left unmatched: 10. CDR3 loop: CASTSIGTSGSEQFF. CDR3 coding DNA: TGTGCCAGCACATCCATTGGGACTAGCGGGTCTGAGCAGTTCTTC.

The chain couples TRBV6-6 to TRBJ1-5; D is ambiguous. This CDR3 contains 11 residues. The V gene's germline CDR1 is MNHNY and CDR2 SVGAGI (reference sequence). Trimming left V 6 bases short and J 8 bases short, with 8 bases between. In DNA, the CDR3 is TGTGCCAGCAGCTCTGAGGAGCCCCAGCATTTT. This encodes CASSSEEPQHF.

The V gene is TRBV10-3, the J gene TRBJ2-5; 7 bases fit TRBD2. The CDR3 sequence is 14 residues long. V shed 4 bases, J shed 5 bases, and the junction held 7 bases outside the gene matches. CDR1 is ENHRY and CDR2 is SYGVKD in the germline V gene. The chain's CDR3 is CAISVTSVQETQYF. The CDR3 DNA follows: TGTGCCATCAGTGTAACTAGCGTTCAGGAGACCCAGTACTTC.

The chain combines TRBV6-2 or TRBV6-3 with TRBJ1-1; D is unclear. CDR3 length: 12 residues. V was pared by 5 bases and J by 6 bases, with 10 bases between. Germline-derived CDR1 and CDR2 are MNHEY and SVGEGT. CDR3 sequence: CASSDEGPEAFF. CDR3 DNA: TGTGCCAGCAGTGACGAGGGCCCTGAAGCTTTCTTT.

The chain uses TRBV27 and TRBJ2-7, with a tentative D call TRBD1 (6 bases). The CDR3 consists of 14 residues. The ends were cut back, 6 bases at V and 2 bases at J, with 14 bases in the middle. Germline CDR1 is MNHEY and CDR2 is SMNVEV (reference sequence). The CDR3 protein is CASRPWGLPYEQYF. The CDR3 DNA reads TGTGCCAGCAGGCCCTGGGGGCTACCCTACGAGCAGTACTTC.

The chain uses TRBV27 and TRBJ1-5, with unresolved D. The germline V and J ends were trimmed by 6 bases and 6 bases, with 18 bases remaining between them. This CDR3 is 15 amino acids long. Per the germline V gene, CDR1 is MNHEY and CDR2 is SMNVEV (reference sequence). The CDR3 sequence is CASSSNGDFGQPQHF. The DNA of the CDR3 is TGTGCCAGCAGCTCTAATGGAGATTTCGGTCAGCCCCAGCATTTT.

This sequence joins TRBV28 and TRBJ1-1; the match to TRBD1 covers 7 bases. The length of the CDR3 is 14 residues. V trimming: 3 bases; J trimming: 7 bases; junction bases outside the gene matches: 8. Germline V gene data show CDR1 as MDHEN and CDR2 as SYDVKM. The CDR3 nucleotides read TGTGCCAGCAGTTTGGACAGGCAATTATATGAAGCTTTCTTT. Encoded protein: CASSLDRQLYEAFF.